This T cell receptor (beta chain) was observed in a study of blood T cell repertoires in COVID-19. About the study: T cells, B-cell-depleted T cells, or PBMCs provided the cDNA or gDNA that served as material.

The CDR3 is made up of 15 amino acids. The ends lost 3 bases at V and 5 bases at J; junction bases unmatched: 4. CDR1 SNHLY and CDR2 FYNNEI come from the germline V gene. Profiling relied on immunoSEQ multiplex PCR, and the TCRdb table lists in-frame clones only, not all of them. Found here are a few hundred thousand clones, roughly four fifths of them singletons; the top ten hold less than 8%. This chain links TRBV2 with TRBJ2-2; the match to TRBD1 covers 9 bases. Input material: peripheral blood. This receptor was identified in a woman in her forties or fifties with acute or convalescent COVID-19. As DNA, the CDR3 is TGTGCCAGCAGTGATGGGACAGGGCGGACCGGGGAGCTGTTTTTT. Protein product: CASSDGTGRTGELFF.